Below, 8 T cell receptor beta chains from the same sample are listed, as sequenced in a study of cytomegalovirus exposure and HLA in healthy donors. TCRdb keeps only in-frame clones here, not all; method: immunoSEQ multiplex PCR. The table has over 150,000 clones, over 85% seen once; the top ten hold 4% to 4.5%. Material for sequencing was PBMCs. Every receptor here comes from a man between 18 and 35 years old in good health and CMV-seropositive.

The V call is TRBV7-9, the J call TRBJ2-1, with D maybe TRBD2 (6 bases). V was cut by 7 bases and J by 5 bases, with 15 bases left in between. CDR1 is SEHNR and CDR2 is FQNEAQ in the germline V gene (reference sequence). This CDR3 has 14 amino acids. CDR3 coding DNA: TGTGCCAGCAATAGGGTCGGGAGTAACAATGAGCAGTTCTTC. It codes for CASNRVGSNNEQFF.

The rearrangement links TRBV19 to TRBJ1-4, with 11 nucleotides matching TRBD1. The V gene end was trimmed by 4 bases and the J gene end by 0 bases; junction bases not matched to a gene: 7. Looked up from germline, CDR1 is LNHDA and CDR2 is SQIVND (reference sequence). This CDR3 is 18 amino acids long. The CDR3 DNA follows: TGTGCCAGTAGTAGGGACAGGGGGGCCGCTGCAACTAATGAAAAACTGTTTTTT. It codes for CASSRDRGAAATNEKLFF.

The chain combines TRBV9 with TRBJ2-2; D gene ambiguous. Germline V gives CDR1 SGDLS, CDR2 YYNGEE. V lost 0 bases and J lost 0, with 3 bases in between. There are 14 residues in the CDR3. The CDR3 DNA follows: TGTGCCAGCAGCGTAGGAGCGAACACCGGGGAGCTGTTTTTT. Translation: CASSVGANTGELFF.

This clone has more than one count but fewer than ten. The chain links TRBV11-3 to TRBJ2-7, with a possible D match to TRBD2 (5 bases). The V and J ends lost 2 bases and 4 bases respectively, with 12 bases between them. The CDR3 spans 14 residues. Germline CDR1 reads SGHNT; CDR2 reads YENEEA. The DNA for the CDR3 is TGTGCCAGCAGCTTAAAGCGGCACAGTTACGAGCAGTACTTC. It codes for CASSLKRHSYEQYF.

The CDR3 is CASSYERGLYEQYF. The DNA for the CDR3 is TGTGCCAGCAGTTACGAAAGGGGACTCTACGAGCAGTACTTC. The V gene is TRBV6-5, the J gene TRBJ2-7; possibly TRBD2 for D (6 bases). This CDR3 contains 14 residues. V was pared by 2 bases and J by 3 bases, with 11 bases between. CDR1 MNHEY and CDR2 SVGAGI come from the germline V gene.

This sequence joins TRBV19 and TRBJ2-7; TRBD1 might be the D (6 bases). With 1 base removed from V and 4 bases from J, the gap between germline ends came to 14 bases. There are 15 residues in the CDR3. Germline V lookup: CDR1 LNHDA, CDR2 SQIVND (reference sequence). In DNA form, the CDR3 reads TGTGCCAGTAGTATAGGATCCGGCAGGGGTTACGAGCAGTACTTC. It codes for CASSIGSGRGYEQYF. Combining the CDR3 with reference TRBV19 and TRBJ2-7 gives the whole variable domain DGGITQSPKYLFRKEGQNVTLSCEQNLNHDAMYWYRQDPGQGLRLIYYSQIVNDFQKGDIAEGYSVSREKKESFPLTVTSAQKNPTAFYLCASSIGSGRGYEQYFGPGTRLTVT.

As DNA, the CDR3 is TGTGCCAGCAGACCTACAGGGGGCGTAGGGGAGACCCAGTACTTC. Its protein product is CASRPTGGVGETQYF. The genes are TRBV5-4 and TRBJ2-5; 9 bases line up with TRBD1. The CDR3 loop spans 15 amino acids. Losses at the gene ends were 5 bases for V and 5 bases for J; bases not matched to a gene: 10. Germline V CDR1 and CDR2: SGHNT, YYREEE (reference sequence).

V gene TRBV7-3 combines with J gene TRBJ1-1; 7 bases are a match to TRBD1. The ends lost 4 bases at V and 3 bases at J; junction bases unmatched: 2. Germline CDR1 is SGHTA and CDR2 is FQGTGA. The CDR3 covers 13 residues. CDR3 DNA sequence: TGTGCCAGCAGCTCCAGGGGGGACACTGAAGCTTTCTTT. It encodes CASSSRGDTEAFF. The variable domain in full, completed from reference TRBV7-3 and TRBJ1-1, reads GAGVSQTPSNKVTEKGKYVELRCDPISGHTALYWYRQSLGQGPEFLIYFQGTGAADDSGLPNDRFFAVRPEGSVSTLKIQRTERGDSAVYLCASSSRGDTEAFFGQGTRLTVV.